The 26 T cell receptor beta chains below come from one sample, sequenced in a study of T-cell reconstitution after alpha-beta-depleted transplantation in children. Preparation of the TCRbeta library was carried out with unique molecular identifiers. Using its own MiXCR run on the PCR reads, TCRdb lists one record per CDR3 protein. The sample has roughly 240,000 distinct CDR3 sequences, less than 9% seen once. Sequenced here: PBMCs, mostly from graft donor cells, sampled 180 days after TCRalphabeta/CD19-depleted stem cell transplant. The receptors derive from a male patient between 5 and 17 years old who had a stem cell transplant for acute lymphoblastic leukemia, so the T cells may come from the graft donor.

This clonotype was seen many times. The chain combines TRBV21-1 with TRBJ1-2. TRBV21-1 is recorded as a pseudogene. CDR3 length equals 9 residues. The CDR3, as DNA: TGTGCCAGCAGCAAAGAAACCCGATTC. Translating it yields CASSKETRF.

This clonotype has a count of ten or more. V usage is TRBV7-9 and J usage is TRBJ2-1; a weak D match, TRBD1 (6 bases). Germline-derived CDR1 and CDR2 are SEHNR and FQNEAQ (reference sequence). The CDR3 loop spans 14 amino acids. V was clipped by 4 bases and J by 7 bases, with 14 bases between them. The CDR3 nucleotides are TGTGCCAGCAGCTCACCGGGACACCCAAATGAGCAGTTCTTC. Its protein product is CASSSPGHPNEQFF.

This clonotype came up many times. V is TRBV9 and J is TRBJ2-3; weak D call: TRBD2 (6 bases). Germline V gene data show CDR1 as SGDLS and CDR2 as YYNGEE. V dropped 3 bases and J dropped 2 bases, with 16 bases sitting between them. The CDR3 is 16 residues long. DNA for the CDR3: TGTGCCAGCAGCGAACGGCTGGGGGAGGTCACAGATACGCAGTATTTT. It translates to CASSERLGEVTDTQYF.

In its sample, this clonotype was seen many times. The chain carries TRBV11-2 and TRBJ2-3, with 10 bases matching TRBD1. Germline-derived CDR1 and CDR2 are SGHAT and FQNNGV. The CDR3 runs 14 residues. Germline trimming cut 4 bases from V and 6 bases from J; bases unmatched to any gene: 4. CDR3 bases: TGTGCCAGCAGCTCCGGGACAGGGGACGATACGCAGTATTTT. This sequence encodes CASSSGTGDDTQYF.

This rearrangement joins TRBV5-4 to TRBJ2-7; D possibly corresponds to TRBD2 (6 bases). Germline CDR1 SGHNT, CDR2 YYREEE (reference sequence). The CDR3 is made up of 14 amino acids. Trimming left V 7 bases short and J 2 bases short, with 16 bases between. As DNA, the CDR3 is TGTGCCAGCGGCCTCCGCGGGAACGCCTACGAGCAGTACTTC. It is translated as CASGLRGNAYEQYF.

This clonotype was counted ten times or more. This rearrangement joins TRBV19 to TRBJ2-1, with D possibly TRBD2 on 5 matching bases. CDR3 length: 14 amino acids. Per germline, CDR1 LNHDA and CDR2 SQIVND (reference sequence). The V end was cut by 6 bases, the J end by 7 bases, with 16 bases between. In DNA form, the CDR3 reads TGTGCCAGTAGAGCGAGGCGGGTAACAAATGAGCAGTTCTTC. Translation: CASRARRVTNEQFF.

The table lists this clonotype with a few counts. The chain carries TRBV6-1 and TRBJ2-7; perhaps TRBD1 as D (5 bases). The CDR3 is 14 amino acids. The V end was cut by 5 bases, the J end by 4 bases, with 15 bases between. Germline V gives CDR1 MNHNS, CDR2 SASEGT. CDR3 loop: CASSKDWGVYEQYF. CDR3 nucleotide sequence: TGTGCCAGCAGTAAAGATTGGGGCGTTTACGAGCAGTACTTC.

Many counts were recorded for this clonotype. The chain has TRBV12-3 or TRBV12-4 and TRBJ2-7; maybe TRBD1 (6 bases). Trimming removed 3 bases at V and 2 bases at J, with 11 bases between. CDR3 size: 14 residues. The chain's CDR3 is CASSLNEGAYEQYF. CDR3 nucleotides: TGTGCCAGCAGTTTGAATGAGGGGGCCTACGAGCAGTACTTC.

This clonotype was seen at least ten times. This chain links TRBV25-1 with TRBJ1-2; perhaps TRBD1 as D (6 bases). CDR3 length equals 18 residues. Deletions cut 2 bases from V and 4 bases from J, with 23 bases between. The V gene's germline CDR1 is MGHDK and CDR2 SYGVNS. CDR3 nucleotides: TGTGCCAGCAGTGAACCCGGCGGGACTCCGTCCAGGGGCTATGGCTACACCTTC. Protein product: CASSEPGGTPSRGYGYTF.

Many counts were recorded for this clonotype. The chain employs TRBV20-1 and TRBJ1-2; 8 bases map to TRBD1. Unmatched junction bases numbered 7, after V lost 5 bases and J lost 8 bases. CDR3 length: 12 residues. The V gene's germline CDR1 is DFQATT and CDR2 SNEGSKA (reference sequence). CDR3 region: CSASGQGWGYTF. In DNA, the CDR3 is TGCAGTGCTTCAGGACAGGGTTGGGGCTACACCTTC.

This clonotype was counted ten times or more. The rearrangement joins TRBV29-1 to TRBJ2-3; 9 nucleotides align to TRBD1. The germline V gene encodes CDR1 SQVTM and CDR2 ANQGSEA. The J segment lost 3 bases and the V segment lost 5 bases, leaving 15 bases of the junction unmatched. The CDR3 totals 17 residues. Written as DNA, the CDR3 is TGCAGCGTTCGCTCAGCCCGGCCGGGACAGGGTACAGATACGCAGTATTTT. This translates into CSVRSARPGQGTDTQYF.

This clonotype has just a few counts. This chain links TRBV6-4 with TRBJ1-5, with D possibly matching TRBD1 (6 bases). The CDR3 is 14 residues long. With 9 bases removed from V and 11 bases from J, the gap between germline ends came to 23 bases. Germline V CDR1 and CDR2: MRHNA, SNTAGT. As DNA, the CDR3 is TGTGCCAGGACAGAGACAGGAGCCGGGTCAGCCCAGCATTTT. Translated, it gives CARTETGAGSAQHF.

This clonotype was seen at least ten times. The CDR3 loop reads CASSVSGETQYF. The CDR3 DNA sequence: TGTGCCAGCAGCGTATCGGGAGAGACCCAGTACTTC. The chain has TRBV9 and TRBJ2-5; D is undetermined. The V gene's germline CDR1 is SGDLS and CDR2 YYNGEE. With 1 base removed from V and 4 bases from J, the gap between germline ends came to 5 bases. The CDR3 extends over 12 amino acids.

There are many counts of this clonotype. The rearrangement uses TRBV29-1 and TRBJ1-1; 7 bases map to TRBD1. V lost 4 bases, J lost 7 bases, and 12 bases stayed unmatched. This CDR3 is built from 14 residues. Germline lookup yields CDR1 SQVTM and CDR2 ANQGSEA. The CDR3 nucleotides are TGCAGCGTTGCCCCACTGACAGGGTCAAATGAAGCTTTCTTT. This gives the protein CSVAPLTGSNEAFF.

This clonotype came up many times. The rearrangement links TRBV7-2 to TRBJ2-7; no firm D call. This CDR3 region has 15 residues. CDR1 and CDR2 from the germline V gene are SGHTA and FQGNSA. V was clipped by 0 bases and J by 3 bases, with 12 bases between them. CDR3 sequence (DNA): TGTGCCAGCAGCTTAGCCCCACAGTCGTTCTACGAGCAGTACTTC. It yields the protein CASSLAPQSFYEQYF.

The V and J genes are TRBV19 and TRBJ1-1; 9 bases agree with TRBD1. Unmatched junction bases numbered 6, after V lost 6 bases and J lost 4 bases. The CDR3 sequence is 14 residues long. Germline CDR1 and CDR2: LNHDA and SQIVND (reference sequence). The CDR3 nucleotides are TGTGCCAGTAGGCACAGGGGGCGCGCCACTGAAGCTTTCTTT. It yields the protein CASRHRGRATEAFF.

The sample holds many counts of this clonotype. V usage is TRBV4-1 and J usage is TRBJ2-1; TRBD1 matches at 7 bases. The CDR3 covers 15 residues. V shed 1 base and J 3 bases; nucleotides not matched to a gene: 3. CDR1 MGHRA and CDR2 YSYEKL come from the germline V gene. CDR3 bases: TGCGCCAGCAGCCAAGTGCAGGGGGACTACAATGAGCAGTTCTTC. This gives the protein CASSQVQGDYNEQFF.

This clonotype appeared many times. The chain recombines TRBV7-2 with TRBJ1-4; TRBD1 is a possible D gene (5 bases). Trimming took 3 bases from V and 6 from J, leaving 11 bases between them. The CDR3 sequence is 14 residues long. Germline CDR1 reads SGHTA; CDR2 reads FQGNSA. The CDR3 DNA is TGTGCCAGCAGCTTGAGGAGGGGTTATGAAAAACTGTTTTTT. As protein: CASSLRRGYEKLFF.

This clonotype has a count of ten or more. The rearrangement links TRBV6-5 to TRBJ2-5; 8 bases align to TRBD1. V trimming: 2 bases; J trimming: 6 bases; junction bases outside the gene matches: 14. The germline CDR1 and CDR2 sequences are MNHEY and SVGAGI. The CDR3 consists of 17 residues. The CDR3 reads CASSYVMGQGARKTQYF. The CDR3 DNA reads TGTGCCAGCAGTTACGTGATGGGGCAGGGGGCGCGGAAGACCCAGTACTTC.

This clonotype was observed at least ten times. V gene TRBV6-5 combines with J gene TRBJ1-4; no firm D call. In germline, CDR1 is MNHEY, CDR2 SVGAGI. Trimming cost V 2 bases and J 3 bases, with 10 bases left between them. This CDR3 contains 15 residues. CDR3 in DNA: TGTGCCAGCAGTTACGTGGGGATTTCTAATGAAAAACTGTTTTTT. Protein product: CASSYVGISNEKLFF.

This clonotype was seen a few times. The gene calls are TRBV15 and TRBJ2-2; D is perhaps TRBD2 (6 bases). Trimming removed 2 bases at V and 7 bases at J, with 14 bases between. Germline CDR1 LNHNV, CDR2 YYDKDF (reference sequence). This CDR3 region has 15 residues. The CDR3 protein is CATSRKTRGGGELFF. CDR3 nucleotide sequence: TGTGCCACCAGCAGAAAGACACGGGGAGGCGGGGAGCTGTTTTTT. The whole variable domain, remainder taken from reference TRBV15 and TRBJ2-2, is DAMVIQNPRYQVTQFGKPVTLSCSQTLNHNVMYWYQQKSSQAPKLLFHYYDKDFNNEADTPDNFQSRRPNTSFCFLDIRSPGLGDTAMYLCATSRKTRGGGELFFGEGSRLTVL.

This clonotype has ten or more counts. The chain employs TRBV4-2 and TRBJ2-1, with TRBD1 identical over 9 bases. Germline V gene sequence: CDR1 LGHNA, CDR2 YNFKEQ. V was pared by 4 bases and J by 7 bases, with 8 bases of the junction left unmatched. CDR3 length equals 15 residues. CDR3 coding DNA: TGTGCCAGCAGCCCCCGGTGGACAGGGGAGAATGAGCAGTTCTTC. As protein: CASSPRWTGENEQFF.

In this sample, this clonotype turned up many times. The chain has TRBV27 and TRBJ1-1; weak D call: TRBD1 (6 bases). V gave up 3 bases and J gave up 1 base, with 12 bases separating them. CDR1 is MNHEY and CDR2 is SMNVEV in the germline V gene (reference sequence). The CDR3 is 15 amino acids. CDR3: CASSFTGLPNTEAFF. The CDR3 DNA reads TGTGCCAGCAGTTTTACAGGGTTACCGAACACTGAAGCTTTCTTT.

This clonotype was seen once. One base away lies a much larger clone, so this may be a sequencing read error. The rearrangement uses TRBV3-1 and TRBJ2-5; 7 bases agree with TRBD1. Germline V gives CDR1 LGHDT, CDR2 YNNKEL (reference sequence). J was trimmed by 2 bases and V by 1 base; bases with no gene match: 7. This CDR3 contains 16 residues. CDR3 loop: CASSQAYRGRQETQYF. The CDR3, as DNA: TGTGCCAGCAGCCAAGCCTACAGGGGCCGACAAGAGACCCAGTACTTC.

This clonotype was detected ten times or more. The V and J genes are TRBV12-3 or TRBV12-4 and TRBJ2-2; no clear D gene. CDR3 length: 12 residues. Trimming removed 7 bases from V and 5 bases from J, with 8 bases in between. For the CDR3, the DNA is TGTGCCAGCAACGATTGGACCGGGGAGCTGTTTTTT. It is translated as CASNDWTGELFF.

Ten or more counts support this clonotype. The chain recombines TRBV4-2 with TRBJ2-4, with 9 nucleotides matching TRBD2. The CDR3 is 15 amino acids. CDR1 is LGHNA and CDR2 is YNFKEQ in the germline V gene. Trimming took 2 bases from V and 6 from J; bases not matched to a gene: 5. In nucleotides, the CDR3 is TGTGCCAGCAGCCAACAACTTAGCGGGAGAAACATTCAGTACTTC. Translation gives CASSQQLSGRNIQYF.